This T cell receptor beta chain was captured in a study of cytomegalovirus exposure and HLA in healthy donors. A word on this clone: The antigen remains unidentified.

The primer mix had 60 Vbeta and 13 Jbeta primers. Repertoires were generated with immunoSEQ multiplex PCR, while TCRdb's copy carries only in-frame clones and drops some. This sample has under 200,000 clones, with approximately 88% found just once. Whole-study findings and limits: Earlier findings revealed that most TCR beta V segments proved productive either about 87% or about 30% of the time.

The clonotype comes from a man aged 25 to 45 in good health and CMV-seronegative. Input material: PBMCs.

Written as DNA, the CDR3 is TGCGCCAGCAGTCTAGACAGGAGCTATGGCTACACCTTC. This encodes CASSLDRSYGYTF. This rearrangement joins TRBV5-1 to TRBJ1-2; a weak D match, TRBD1 (6 bases). The CDR3 contains 13 residues. V was cut by 5 bases and J by 4 bases, with 12 bases left in between. Germline V gene sequence: CDR1 SGHRS, CDR2 YFSETQ.